The next 29 T cell receptor beta chains were all read from a single sample in a study of low-dose radiotherapy and immunotherapy resistance in tumors. Alpha and beta chains were covered, as first-strand cDNA relied on TRAV- and TRBV-specific primers. Amplification, which lasted approximately 20 PCR cycles, used a constant-region primer and V-primer adapter to amplify TCRs. Each CDR3 protein gets one entry after TCRdb re-called the reads with MiXCR. The sample gives 17,000 or so distinct CDR3 sequences, about 70% of which show up once; approximately 5.3% is in the top ten. These receptors were collected from a human donor with advanced metastatic prostate, ovarian, gallbladder or colorectal cancer (not recorded which). This table probably holds off-target reads from a library built for another chain.

The V call is TRBV5-1, the J call TRBJ2-2; D remains unclear. Looked up from germline, CDR1 is SGHRS and CDR2 is YFSETQ. The CDR3 has 12 residues. The V and J ends lost 3 bases and 7 bases respectively, with 7 bases between them. The CDR3 protein is CASSWPLGELFF. CDR3 DNA: TGCGCCAGCAGCTGGCCCCTCGGGGAGCTGTTTTTT. Variable domain in full (rest from reference TRBV5-1 and TRBJ2-2): KAGVTQTPRYLIKTRGQQVTLSCSPISGHRSVSWYQQTPGQGLQFLFEYFSETQRNKGNFPGRFSGRQFSNSRSEMNVSTLELGDSALYLCASSWPLGELFFGEGSRLTVL.

This clonotype has just a few counts. The chain couples TRBV5-1 to TRBJ2-1; D is ambiguous. Germline V CDR1 and CDR2: SGHRS, YFSETQ. This CDR3 contains 14 residues. V lost 0 bases, J lost 10 bases, and 14 bases lay in between. The CDR3 DNA reads TGCGCCAGCAGCTTGGCCGTGGTCGTCGGCGAGCAGTTCTTC. Its translation: CASSLAVVVGEQFF.

The chain has TRBV20-1 and TRBJ1-2, with TRBD1 identical over 7 bases. Germline CDR1 and CDR2: DFQATT and SNEGSKA (reference sequence). This CDR3 is 14 amino acids long. V lost 4 bases to trimming and J lost 0 bases; unmatched junction nucleotides: 5. CDR3 coding DNA: TGCAGTGCTAAGAGGGACAGAGCTAACTATGGCTACACCTTC. It codes for CSAKRDRANYGYTF.

This chain connects TRBV14 to TRBJ2-1; D is perhaps TRBD2 (5 bases). Germline assignment: CDR1 SGHDN and CDR2 FVKESK. V was cut by 3 bases and J by 0 bases, with 12 bases left in between. This CDR3 has 16 amino acids. Here the CDR3 reads CASSQCGSSSYNEQFF. The CDR3 coding sequence is TGTGCCAGCAGCCAGTGCGGGTCCAGCTCCTACAATGAGCAGTTCTTC.

The CDR3 loop reads CASSQAEVLNEQFF. In DNA form, the CDR3 reads TGTGCCAGCAGCCAAGCTGAGGTTCTCAATGAGCAGTTCTTC. The V gene is TRBV3-1, the J gene TRBJ2-1; D call uncertain. In germline, CDR1 is LGHDT, CDR2 YNNKEL (reference sequence). The CDR3 runs 14 residues. V was shortened by 1 base and J by 6 bases, with 10 bases between the two germline ends.

The chain uses TRBV6-2 or TRBV6-3 and TRBJ2-1, with D unclear. The CDR3 runs 13 residues. CDR1 is MNHEY, CDR2 SVGEGT, per germline. Trimming left V 5 bases short and J 7 bases short, with 12 bases between. CDR3 sequence (DNA): TGTGCCAGCAGTGAATTTAGTTGGAATGAGCAGTTCTTC. This encodes CASSEFSWNEQFF.

V usage is TRBV5-4 and J usage is TRBJ2-4, with TRBD2 matching 8 bases. Trimming at V came to 4 bases and at J to 7 bases, leaving 10 bases not matched to a gene. The CDR3 consists of 15 residues. CDR1 and CDR2 from the germline V gene are SGHNT and YYREEE (reference sequence). The CDR3 DNA reads TGTGCCAGCAGCCAGTCACTAGCGGCAGGGAACATTCAGTACTTC. It codes for CASSQSLAAGNIQYF.

The rearrangement links TRBV6-1 to TRBJ2-7; 9 bases fit TRBD1. In germline, CDR1 is MNHNS, CDR2 SASEGT. There are 17 residues in the CDR3. The ends lost 3 bases at V and 4 bases at J; junction bases unmatched: 13. CDR3 nucleotides: TGTGCCAGCAGTGACGGGGGTCGGAGACAGGGGGTTTACGAGCAGTACTTC. Amino acids: CASSDGGRRQGVYEQYF.

The CDR3 bases are TGCAGTGCTAGCGGCCCTAGCGGGGCGGGCAATGAGCAGTTCTTC. Its protein is CSASGPSGAGNEQFF. The chain employs TRBV20-1 and TRBJ2-1; 9 positions match TRBD2. This CDR3 is 15 amino acids long. V was clipped by 3 bases and J by 6 bases; unmatched bases: 9. Germline CDR1 DFQATT, CDR2 SNEGSKA (reference sequence).

V gene TRBV6-2 or TRBV6-3 combines with J gene TRBJ2-2, with D perhaps matching TRBD1 or TRBD2 (5 bases each). Germline V gene data show CDR1 as MNHEY and CDR2 as SVGEGT. This CDR3 is 14 amino acids long. V shed 5 bases and J shed 8 bases, with 15 bases lying between them. CDR3 nucleotide sequence: TGTGCCAGCAGTGAGAGGGCATGGGGGGGGGAGCTGTTTTTT. Protein: CASSERAWGGELFF.

The genes are TRBV4-2 and TRBJ2-7, with 8 bases that match TRBD2. The CDR3 length is 15 residues. The ends lost 1 base at V and 4 bases at J; junction bases unmatched: 6. The germline V gene encodes CDR1 LGHNA and CDR2 YNFKEQ. As DNA, the CDR3 is TGTGCCAGCAGCCAAGCGACCACTAGCGGTTACGAGCAGTACTTC. Amino acids: CASSQATTSGYEQYF.

This clonotype was found a few times. The rearrangement links TRBV29-1 to TRBJ2-6; 8 bases fit TRBD2. CDR1 SQVTM and CDR2 ANQGSEA come from the germline V gene. V was pared by 7 bases and J by 0 bases, with 11 bases of the junction left unmatched. The CDR3 runs 17 residues. The CDR3 sequence is CSAYTPGGGSGANVLTF. The DNA for the CDR3 is TGCAGCGCCTATACCCCGGGGGGGGGCTCTGGGGCCAACGTCCTGACTTTC. Based on the CDR3 plus reference TRBV29-1 and TRBJ2-6, the full variable domain is SAVISQKPSRDICQRGTSLTIQCQVDSQVTMMFWYRQQPGQSLTLIATANQGSEATYESGFVIDKFPISRPNLTFSTLTVSNMSPEDSSIYLCSAYTPGGGSGANVLTFGAGSRLTVL.

A single count supports this clonotype. The rearrangement uses TRBV24-1 and TRBJ2-5; D is uncertain. V was clipped by 4 bases and J by 5 bases, with 16 bases between them. CDR1 is KGHDR, CDR2 SFDVKD, per germline. The CDR3 runs to 15 residues. This chain's CDR3 is CATSEPALGSETQYF. Written as DNA, the CDR3 is TGTGCCACCAGTGAGCCAGCCCTAGGTAGTGAGACCCAGTACTTC.

The rearrangement links TRBV28 to TRBJ1-5, with 7 bases lining up with TRBD1. Germline values: CDR1 MDHEN, CDR2 SYDVKM. V dropped 2 bases and J dropped 3; count of bases not matched to a gene: 4. The CDR3 sequence is 15 residues long. CDR3 in DNA: TGTGCCAGCAGTTTAGCCGGGACAGTCAATCAGCCCCAGCATTTT. Its protein is CASSLAGTVNQPQHF.

V is TRBV6-6 and J is TRBJ2-7; 8 positions agree with TRBD2. Germline V gives CDR1 MNHNY, CDR2 SVGAGI (reference sequence). J was trimmed by 3 bases and V by 6 bases; bases with no gene match: 4. This CDR3 is 13 amino acids long. As DNA, the CDR3 is TGTGCCAGCAGGCGAGCGGGAGACTACGAGCAGTACTTC. Protein sequence: CASRRAGDYEQYF.

This chain uses TRBV4-2 with TRBJ1-2; 8 bases line up with TRBD1. CDR1 LGHNA and CDR2 YNFKEQ come from the germline V gene. The length of the CDR3 is 18 residues. V shed 0 bases and J 4 bases; nucleotides not matched to a gene: 13. The CDR3 is CASSQDQQGVGQGYGYTF. Written as DNA, the CDR3 is TGTGCCAGCAGCCAAGATCAACAGGGGGTGGGGCAGGGCTATGGCTACACCTTC.

The chain recombines TRBV18 with TRBJ2-5, with 7 bases matching TRBD1. Looked up from germline, CDR1 is KGHSH and CDR2 is LQKENI. The CDR3 runs 13 residues. V was pared by 4 bases and J by 5 bases, with 4 bases of the junction left unmatched. CDR3 coding DNA: TGTGCCAGCTCACTACAGGGGCTGGAGACCCAGTACTTC. This translates into CASSLQGLETQYF.

The table lists this clonotype with a few counts. The chain recombines TRBV29-1 with TRBJ2-1; D gene uncertain. The CDR3 extends over 15 amino acids. V lost 4 bases and J 3 bases, leaving 16 bases between the germline ends. Germline CDR1 and CDR2: SQVTM and ANQGSEA. CDR3 sequence reads: CSVVLSQKDYNEQFF. In DNA form, the CDR3 reads TGCAGCGTTGTCTTGTCACAGAAAGACTACAATGAGCAGTTCTTC.

This clonotype turned up a few times. The J gene is TRBJ1-1, the V gene TRBV6-5, with no clear D. V lost 1 base to trimming and J lost 5 bases, with 5 bases between them. The CDR3 has 12 residues. Germline V gene sequence: CDR1 MNHEY, CDR2 SVGAGI. The DNA of the CDR3 is TGTGCCAGCAGTTACTGGGGAACTGAAGCTTTCTTT. Protein product: CASSYWGTEAFF.

This clonotype occurred once. The gene calls are TRBV30 and TRBJ2-4; D gene uncertain. V lost 0 bases to trimming and J lost 2 bases, with 8 bases between them. Per germline, CDR1 GTSNPN and CDR2 SVGIG (reference sequence). The CDR3 has 14 residues. This CDR3 is CAWSVVGTKNIQYF. CDR3 in DNA: TGTGCCTGGAGTGTAGTAGGGACCAAAAACATTCAGTACTTC.

The chain couples TRBV20-1 to TRBJ2-5; a possible D gene is TRBD2 (6 bases). The V gene lost 1 base and the J gene lost 4 bases, with 10 bases spanning the gap. The germline V gene has CDR1 DFQATT and CDR2 SNEGSKA (reference sequence). CDR3 length: 13 residues. The CDR3 DNA is TGCAGTGCTAGAGTTGGGGGGATAGAGACCCAGTACTTC. Translated: CSARVGGIETQYF.

This sequence joins TRBV9 and TRBJ2-2; 12 bases align to TRBD2. The CDR3 totals 16 residues. Per germline, CDR1 SGDLS and CDR2 YYNGEE. V trimming: 4 bases; J trimming: 3 bases; junction bases outside the gene matches: 4. The CDR3 DNA follows: TGTGCCAGCAGCCCTCGACTAGCGGGGGACACCGGGGAGCTGTTTTTT. It yields the protein CASSPRLAGDTGELFF. The entire variable domain, with the rest obtained from reference TRBV9 and TRBJ2-2, is as follows: DSGVTQTPKHLITATGQRVTLRCSPRSGDLSVYWYQQSLDQGLQFLIQYYNGEERAKGNILERFSAQQFPDLHSELNLSSLELGDSALYFCASSPRLAGDTGELFFGEGSRLTVL.

The chain is built from TRBV27 and TRBJ1-2, with 8 bases lining up with TRBD1. V lost 4 bases, J lost 6 bases, and 7 bases stayed unmatched. Germline-derived CDR1 and CDR2 are MNHEY and SMNVEV (reference sequence). The CDR3 runs 14 residues. As DNA, the CDR3 is TGTGCCAGCAGTTCATCAGGGGGCAGTAATGGCTACACCTTC. Translated: CASSSSGGSNGYTF.

This clonotype was detected only a few times. This rearrangement joins TRBV2 to TRBJ2-1; TRBD2 matches at 13 bases. V shed 8 bases and J 5 bases; nucleotides not matched to a gene: 3. The CDR3 is made up of 14 amino acids. CDR1 SNHLY and CDR2 FYNNEI come from the germline V gene. The CDR3 nucleotides are TGTGCCAGCGCCGGGACTAGCGGGGACAATGAGCAGTTCTTC. Translation gives CASAGTSGDNEQFF.

The rearrangement joins TRBV19 to TRBJ1-2; D is unclear. Germline loops: CDR1 LNHDA, CDR2 SQIVND (reference sequence). V lost 9 bases, J lost 7 bases, and 6 bases lay in between. The CDR3 totals 9 residues. Here the CDR3 reads CASLSGYTF. CDR3 bases: TGTGCCAGCTTGAGTGGCTACACCTTC. Filled out from reference TRBV19 and TRBJ1-2, the complete variable domain reads DGGITQSPKYLFRKEGQNVTLSCEQNLNHDAMYWYRQDPGQGLRLIYYSQIVNDFQKGDIAEGYSVSREKKESFPLTVTSAQKNPTAFYLCASLSGYTFGSGTRLTVV.

This clonotype was recorded once. The chain combines TRBV28 with TRBJ2-7; 9 bases fit TRBD1. The CDR3 extends over 14 amino acids. With 5 bases clipped from V and 4 bases from J, the junction kept 6 bases outside the gene matches. Per germline, CDR1 MDHEN and CDR2 SYDVKM. The CDR3 loop reads CASSLSGTGYEQYF. The CDR3 coding sequence is TGTGCCAGCAGTCTGTCCGGGACAGGGTACGAGCAGTACTTC.

The rearrangement uses TRBV5-6 and TRBJ2-2; unclear D gene. V shed 4 bases and J shed 1 base, with 5 bases lying between them. CDR1 is SGHDT and CDR2 is YYEEEE in the germline V gene. The CDR3 extends over 13 amino acids. In DNA form, the CDR3 reads TGTGCCAGCAGCCCCTGGAACACCGGGGAGCTGTTTTTT. This gives the protein CASSPWNTGELFF. Full variable domain (missing parts from reference TRBV5-6 and TRBJ2-2): DAGVTQSPTHLIKTRGQQVTLRCSPKSGHDTVSWYQQALGQGPQFIFQYYEEEERQRGNFPDRFSGHQFPNYSSELNVNALLLGDSALYLCASSPWNTGELFFGEGSRLTVL.

The sample holds a few counts of this clonotype. The genes are TRBV6-2 or TRBV6-3 and TRBJ2-1, with 16 bases lining up with TRBD2. V lost 3 bases and J lost 6; bases outside the gene matches: 11. CDR3 length: 19 residues. Looked up from germline, CDR1 is MNHEY and CDR2 is SVGEGT. The CDR3 nucleotides read TGTGCCAGCAGTTATAGGGGGACTAGCGGGAGGGGATTCGGCAATGAGCAGTTCTTC. Amino acid sequence: CASSYRGTSGRGFGNEQFF.

The CDR3 DNA reads as TGTGCCAGCAGCACAGAACCGGGACCCTATCAGCCCCAGCATTTT. This gives the protein CASSTEPGPYQPQHF. V gene TRBV5-5 combines with J gene TRBJ1-5; D is perhaps TRBD1 (5 bases). Trimming shortened V by 4 bases and J by 5 bases, and 16 bases separated the two germline ends. Germline V lookup: CDR1 SGHKS, CDR2 YYEKEE (reference sequence). CDR3 length: 15 amino acids.